The present TCR beta chain was sequenced within a study of beta chain features in type 1 diabetes. Broader study findings: Insertions at VDJ junctions were less frequent in type 1 diabetes patients. These patients also deleted more nucleotides at the same junctions. It was not settled here whether HLA type affects TCRB rearrangement. Sequencing of cDNA might inflate the share of cells that strongly express TCR.

This clone was found a few times. Its matching antigen is unknown. Purities in excess of 95% were seen in all sorted populations. The CDR3 totals 14 residues. The germline V gene has CDR1 SGHRS and CDR2 YFSETQ. Trimming pared 0 bases from V and 3 bases from J, leaving 10 bases between. Every isolated RNA sample was fully reverse transcribed, so sequencing captured expressed TCRB transcripts. Profiled with immunoSEQ multiplex PCR; TCRdb holds only in-frame clones, not every one. Here the sample spans 300,000 to 450,000 clones, about 12% being singletons. This clonotype was obtained from a man younger than 35 in good health. The chain joins TRBV5-1 to TRBJ2-7; D unclear. Sample: naive CD4+ T cells from blood. CDR3 sequence (DNA): TGCGCCAGCAGCTTGGTTTCGGGTGACTACGAGCAGTACTTC. Protein product: CASSLVSGDYEQYF.